The subject of this entry is one TCR beta chain. The data are from a study of blood T cell repertoires in COVID-19. The overall study: The cDNA or gDNA used as material had been derived from T cells, B-cell-depleted T cells, or PBMCs.

CDR3 length: 13 residues. Trimming cost V 5 bases and J 7 bases, with 11 bases left between them. Generated by immunoSEQ multiplex PCR, the TCRdb table keeps only in-frame clones and is missing some. The sample yields some 460,000 clones, approximately 90% seen once. The cohort comprised adults aged 18 to 89 years residing in some 24 US areas. Researchers sorted participants into cohorts using their self-reported clinical history. Recovered Cohort 3 donors showed two negative PCRs, clearance, or symptom resolution. The rearrangement links TRBV12-3 or TRBV12-4 to TRBJ2-2; tentatively, D is TRBD2 (5 bases). The source of this sequence is a woman aged 18-29 years who had recovered from COVID-19. What was sequenced was PBMCs or T cells enriched from blood (not recorded which). The CDR3 DNA reads as TGTGCCAGCAGTCCTATACGGGGCGGGGAGCTGTTTTTT. Residues: CASSPIRGGELFF.